A selection of T cell receptor beta chains follows, all from one sample in a study of blood T cell repertoires in COVID-19. Data came from immunoSEQ multiplex PCR; TCRdb stores just in-frame clones and leaves some out. The sample carries around 100,000 clones, about 86% recorded once. Sequenced: peripheral blood. These TCRs come from a human donor in a cohort sampled during active COVID-19. The CDR3 runs from the conserved cysteine through the conserved F or W. The D gene is left open where the match is weak. The size of a clone is reported for some rows only, either as once, few or many, or as a class for expanded clones.

J gene,D gene,V gene,clone size,CDR3 DNA,CDR3 protein
TRBJ1-4,.,TRBV2,.,TGTGCCAGCAGTGAAGCGCGGGTAAAACTGTTTTTT,CASSEARVKLFF
TRBJ2-3,.,TRBV11-2,.,TGTGCCAGCAGCTTAGATAGCGGTACGCAGTATTTT,CASSLDSGTQYF
TRBJ2-1,TRBD2,TRBV6-2/TRBV6-3,.,TGTGCCAGCAGTTACGGGACTAGCGGAACCGACAATGAGCAGTTCTTC,CASSYGTSGTDNEQFF
TRBJ2-7,TRBD2,TRBV7-8,.,TGTGCCAGCAGCTTAAAGGTCGGGAGGATCATGAAAGACGAGCAGTACTTC,CASSLKVGRIMKDEQYF
TRBJ2-7,.,TRBV19,once,TGTGCCAGTAGTATAGATCACGCGCGGGGAACCTACGAGCAGTACTTC,CASSIDHARGTYEQYF
TRBJ2-2,.,TRBV6-2/TRBV6-3,.,TGTGCCAGCAGTTCCCACCACTTAGACAAACGGGAGCTGTTTTTT,CASSSHHLDKRELFF
TRBJ1-1,.,TRBV30,.,TGTGCCTGGAGTGTACGGGGCACTGAAGCTTTCTTT,CAWSVRGTEAFF
TRBJ2-2,.,TRBV3-1/TRBV3-2,few,TGTGCCAGCAGCCCTTTAGCGGTTAACACCGGGGAGCTGTTTTTT,CASSPLAVNTGELFF
TRBJ2-4,TRBD1,TRBV5-1,.,TGCGCCAGCAGCCCTGGACAGGGTAAACGGGTCATTCAGTACTTC,CASSPGQGKRVIQYF
TRBJ2-3,.,TRBV7-2,once,TGTGCCAGCAGCTTAACAGGGACGAGCACAGATACGCAGTATTTT,CASSLTGTSTDTQYF
TRBJ2-1,TRBD2,TRBV7-9,.,TGTGCCAGCAGCAGTCCGCGGGGGGTGTACAATGAGCAGTTCTTC,CASSSPRGVYNEQFF
TRBJ2-1,TRBD2,TRBV6-5,.,TGTGCCAGCAGTTACTCGGAGCTGAGACTAGCAAGTGAGCAGTTCTTC,CASSYSELRLASEQFF
TRBJ2-5,TRBD2,TRBV9,.,TGTGCCAGCAACGAGAGGGGACTAGCGGTTCAAGAGACCCAGTACTTC,CASNERGLAVQETQYF